This TCR beta chain was obtained from a study of shared clonotypes between healthy human individuals. Germline V gene lookup returns CDR1 PRHDT and CDR2 FYEKMQ (reference sequence). Trimming removed 5 bases from V and 3 bases from J, with 32 bases in between. The CDR3 loop spans 20 amino acids. Per sorted-subset replicate PCR, input was approximately 0.2 ug DNA, representing about 29,000 T cell genomes. Some clones are missing from TCRdb's copy, which holds only in-frame ones; the method was immunoSEQ multiplex PCR. The sample lists roughly 2,000,000 clones, about 95% occurring once. CD45RO-negative CD8 cells positively selected for CCR7 made up the naive population, which excluded terminally differentiated effector memory CD45RA+ cells.

The chain joins TRBV13 to TRBJ2-7, with a weak D call TRBD1 (6 bases). The specimen was naive CD8+ T cells sorted from blood. The receptor was derived from a man aged 18 to 35 in good health. The CDR3 bases are TGTGCCAGCAGCACGTCAACCGGCACAGGGTTCCTAGCTGGAGGCTACGAGCAGTACTTC. Translating gives CASSTSTGTGFLAGGYEQYF.